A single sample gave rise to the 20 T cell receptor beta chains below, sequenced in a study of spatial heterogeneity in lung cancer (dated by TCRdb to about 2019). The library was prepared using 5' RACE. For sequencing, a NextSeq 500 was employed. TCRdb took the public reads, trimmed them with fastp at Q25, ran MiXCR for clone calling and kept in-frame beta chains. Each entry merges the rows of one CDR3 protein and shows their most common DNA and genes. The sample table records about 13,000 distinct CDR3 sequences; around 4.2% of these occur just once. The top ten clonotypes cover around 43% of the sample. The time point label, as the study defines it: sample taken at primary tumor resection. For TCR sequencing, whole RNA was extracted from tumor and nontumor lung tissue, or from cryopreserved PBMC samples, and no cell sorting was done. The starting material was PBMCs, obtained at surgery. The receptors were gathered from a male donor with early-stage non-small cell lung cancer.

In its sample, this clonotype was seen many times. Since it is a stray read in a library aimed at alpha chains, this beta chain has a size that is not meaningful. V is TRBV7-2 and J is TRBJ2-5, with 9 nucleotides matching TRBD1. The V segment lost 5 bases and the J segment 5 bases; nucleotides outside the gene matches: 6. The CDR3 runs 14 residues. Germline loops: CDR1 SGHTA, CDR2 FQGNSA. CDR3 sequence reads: CASSRQGVVETQYF. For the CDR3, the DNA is TGTGCCAGCAGCCGACAGGGGGTAGTGGAGACCCAGTACTTC.

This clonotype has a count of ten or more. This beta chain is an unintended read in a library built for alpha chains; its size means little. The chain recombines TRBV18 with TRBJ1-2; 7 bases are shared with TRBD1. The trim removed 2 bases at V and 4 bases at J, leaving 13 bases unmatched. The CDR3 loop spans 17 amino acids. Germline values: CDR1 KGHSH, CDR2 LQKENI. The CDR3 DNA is TGTGCCAGCTCACCATTCAGCACAGGGGAGGTCGTCTATGGCTACACCTTC. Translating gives CASSPFSTGEVVYGYTF.

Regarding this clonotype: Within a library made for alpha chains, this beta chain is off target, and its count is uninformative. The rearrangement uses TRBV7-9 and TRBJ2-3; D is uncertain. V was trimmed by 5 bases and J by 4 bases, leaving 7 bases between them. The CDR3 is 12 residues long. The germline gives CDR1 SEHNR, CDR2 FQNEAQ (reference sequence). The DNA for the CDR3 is TGTGCCAGCAGCCCGACATCAGATACGCAGTATTTT. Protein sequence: CASSPTSDTQYF.

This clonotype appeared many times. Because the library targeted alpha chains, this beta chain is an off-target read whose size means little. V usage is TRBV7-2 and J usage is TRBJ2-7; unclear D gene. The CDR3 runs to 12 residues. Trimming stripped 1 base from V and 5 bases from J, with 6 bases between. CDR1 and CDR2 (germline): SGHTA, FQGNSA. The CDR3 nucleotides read TGTGCCAGCAGCTTAGTTTTCGACGAGCAGTACTTC. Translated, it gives CASSLVFDEQYF.

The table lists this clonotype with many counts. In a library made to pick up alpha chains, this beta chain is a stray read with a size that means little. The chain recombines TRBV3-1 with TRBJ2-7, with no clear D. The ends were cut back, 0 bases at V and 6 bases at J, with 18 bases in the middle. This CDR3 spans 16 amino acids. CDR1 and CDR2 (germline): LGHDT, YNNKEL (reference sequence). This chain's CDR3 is CASSQDAISPKGEQYF. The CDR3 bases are TGTGCCAGCAGCCAAGATGCAATCTCTCCGAAGGGCGAGCAGTACTTC.

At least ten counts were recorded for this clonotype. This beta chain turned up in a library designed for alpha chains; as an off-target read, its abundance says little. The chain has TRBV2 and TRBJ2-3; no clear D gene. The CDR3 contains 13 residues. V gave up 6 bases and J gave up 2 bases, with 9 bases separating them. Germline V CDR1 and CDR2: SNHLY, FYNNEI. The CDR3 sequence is CASRLDLTDTQYF. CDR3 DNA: TGTGCCAGCAGATTGGACCTCACAGATACGCAGTATTTT.

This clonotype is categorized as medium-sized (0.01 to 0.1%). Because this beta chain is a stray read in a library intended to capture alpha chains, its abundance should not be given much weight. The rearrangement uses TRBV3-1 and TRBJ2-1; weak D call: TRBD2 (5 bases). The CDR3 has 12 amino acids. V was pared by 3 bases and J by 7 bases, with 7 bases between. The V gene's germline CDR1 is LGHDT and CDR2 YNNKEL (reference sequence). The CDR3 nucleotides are TGTGCCAGCAGCCAGGACTGGAATGAGCAGTTCTTC. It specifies CASSQDWNEQFF.

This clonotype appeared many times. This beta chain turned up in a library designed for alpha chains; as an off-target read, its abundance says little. The chain's CDR3 is CASSRGQLNQPQHF. The CDR3 region has the DNA TGTGCCAGCAGCCGGGGACAGCTCAATCAGCCCCAGCATTTT. V and J are TRBV6-5 and TRBJ1-5; TRBD1 agrees at 7 bases. Unmatched junction bases numbered 5, after V lost 6 bases and J lost 3 bases. The CDR3 is made up of 14 amino acids. CDR1 is MNHEY, CDR2 SVGAGI, per germline.

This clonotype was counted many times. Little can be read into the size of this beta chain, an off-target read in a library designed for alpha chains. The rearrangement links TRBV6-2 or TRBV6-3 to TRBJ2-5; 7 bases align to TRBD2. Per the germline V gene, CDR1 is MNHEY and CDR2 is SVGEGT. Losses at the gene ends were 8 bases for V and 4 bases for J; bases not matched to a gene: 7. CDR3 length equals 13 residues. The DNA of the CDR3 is TGTGCCAGCTCTGGCGGGAGCGGAGAGACCCAGTACTTC. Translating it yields CASSGGSGETQYF.

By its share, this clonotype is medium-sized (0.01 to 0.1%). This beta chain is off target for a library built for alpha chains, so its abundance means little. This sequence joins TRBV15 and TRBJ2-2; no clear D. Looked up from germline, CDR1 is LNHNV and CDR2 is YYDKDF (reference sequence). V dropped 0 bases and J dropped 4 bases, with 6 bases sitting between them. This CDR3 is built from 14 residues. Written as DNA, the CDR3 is TGTGCCACCAGCAGAGAGCAAGGCACCGGGGAGCTGTTTTTT. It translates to CATSREQGTGELFF.

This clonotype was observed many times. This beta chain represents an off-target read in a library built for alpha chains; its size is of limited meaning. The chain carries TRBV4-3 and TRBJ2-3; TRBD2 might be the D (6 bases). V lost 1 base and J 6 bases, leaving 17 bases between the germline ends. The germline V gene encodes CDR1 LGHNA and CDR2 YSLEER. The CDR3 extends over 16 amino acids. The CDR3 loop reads CASSQVRGIPFDTQYF. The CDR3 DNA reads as TGCGCCAGCAGCCAAGTTCGCGGGATCCCGTTCGATACGCAGTATTTT.

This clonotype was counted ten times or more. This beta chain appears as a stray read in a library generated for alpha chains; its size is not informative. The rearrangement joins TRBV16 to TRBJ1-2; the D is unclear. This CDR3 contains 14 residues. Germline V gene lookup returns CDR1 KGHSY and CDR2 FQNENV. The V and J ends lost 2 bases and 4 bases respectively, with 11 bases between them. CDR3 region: CASSQATAGYGYTF. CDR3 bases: TGTGCCAGCAGCCAAGCGACTGCGGGCTATGGCTACACCTTC.

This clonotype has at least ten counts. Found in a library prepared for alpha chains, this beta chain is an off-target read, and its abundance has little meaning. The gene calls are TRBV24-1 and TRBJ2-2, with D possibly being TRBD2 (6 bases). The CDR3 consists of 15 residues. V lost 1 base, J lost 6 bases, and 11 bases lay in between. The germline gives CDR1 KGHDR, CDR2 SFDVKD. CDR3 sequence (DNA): TGTGCCACCAGTGATTTCAACAGCGGGCCCGGGGAGCTGTTTTTT. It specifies CATSDFNSGPGELFF.

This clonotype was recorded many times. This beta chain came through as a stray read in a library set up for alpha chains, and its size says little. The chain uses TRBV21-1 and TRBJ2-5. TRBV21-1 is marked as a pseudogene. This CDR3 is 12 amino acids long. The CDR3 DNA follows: TGTGCCAGCAGCAAAGGATGGGAGACCCAGTACTTC. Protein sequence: CASSKGWETQYF.

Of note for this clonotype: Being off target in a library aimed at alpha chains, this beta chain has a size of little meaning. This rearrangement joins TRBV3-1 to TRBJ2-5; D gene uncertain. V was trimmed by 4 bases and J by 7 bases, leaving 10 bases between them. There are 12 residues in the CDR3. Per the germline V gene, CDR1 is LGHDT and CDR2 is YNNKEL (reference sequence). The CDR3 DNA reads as TGTGCCAGCAGCCTTTTTGCTGGGACCCAGTACTTC. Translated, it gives CASSLFAGTQYF.

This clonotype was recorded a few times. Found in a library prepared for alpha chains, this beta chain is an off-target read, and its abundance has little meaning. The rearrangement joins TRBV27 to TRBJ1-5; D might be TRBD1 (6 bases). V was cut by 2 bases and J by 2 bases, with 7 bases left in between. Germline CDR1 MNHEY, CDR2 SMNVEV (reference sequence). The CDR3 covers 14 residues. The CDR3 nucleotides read TGTGCCAGCAGTTTAAGGGGGGGCAATCAGCCCCAGCATTTT. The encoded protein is CASSLRGGNQPQHF.

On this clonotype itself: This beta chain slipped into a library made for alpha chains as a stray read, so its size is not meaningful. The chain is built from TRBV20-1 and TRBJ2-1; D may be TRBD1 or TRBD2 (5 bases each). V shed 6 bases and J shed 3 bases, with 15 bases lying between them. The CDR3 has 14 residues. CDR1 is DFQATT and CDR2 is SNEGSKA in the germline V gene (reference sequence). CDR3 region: CSAFRDPSYNEQFF. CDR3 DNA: TGCAGTGCCTTCAGGGACCCTAGCTACAATGAGCAGTTCTTC.

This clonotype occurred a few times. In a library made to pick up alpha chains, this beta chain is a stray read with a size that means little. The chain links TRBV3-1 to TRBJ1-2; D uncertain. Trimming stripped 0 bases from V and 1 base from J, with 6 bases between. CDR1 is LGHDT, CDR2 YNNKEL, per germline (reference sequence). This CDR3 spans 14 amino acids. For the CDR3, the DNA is TGTGCCAGCAGCCAAGATGAGGTTAACTATGGCTACACCTTC. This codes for CASSQDEVNYGYTF.

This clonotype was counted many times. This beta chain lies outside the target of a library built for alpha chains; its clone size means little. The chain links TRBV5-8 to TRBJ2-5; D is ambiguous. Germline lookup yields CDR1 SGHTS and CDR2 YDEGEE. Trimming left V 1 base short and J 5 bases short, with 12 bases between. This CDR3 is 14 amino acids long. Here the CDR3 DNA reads TGTGCCAGCAGCTTGTGGGAAGTAGGGGAGACCCAGTACTTC. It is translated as CASSLWEVGETQYF.

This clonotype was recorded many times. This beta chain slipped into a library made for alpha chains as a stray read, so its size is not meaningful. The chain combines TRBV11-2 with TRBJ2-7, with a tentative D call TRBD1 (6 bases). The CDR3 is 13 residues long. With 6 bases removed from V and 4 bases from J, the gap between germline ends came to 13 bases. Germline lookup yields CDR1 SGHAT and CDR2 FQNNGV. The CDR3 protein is CASRTGQGYEQYF. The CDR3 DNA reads TGTGCCAGCAGGACGGGGCAGGGGTACGAGCAGTACTTC. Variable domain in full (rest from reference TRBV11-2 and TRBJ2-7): EAGVAQSPRYKIIEKRQSVAFWCNPISGHATLYWYQQILGQGPKLLIQFQNNGVVDDSQLPKDRFSAERLKGVDSTLKIQPAKLEDSAVYLCASRTGQGYEQYFGPGTRLTVT.